This is a list of T cell receptor beta chains from one sample in a study of early T cells in non-severe SARS-CoV-2 infection. One entry per CDR3 protein results from TCRdb running MiXCR on the 5' RACE reads. The data contain roughly 30,000 distinct CDR3 sequences, over 6.5% of them singletons. Sequenced sample: whole blood. The receptors come from an adult who was a healthcare worker with PCR-confirmed SARS-CoV-2 infection or an uninfected control (not recorded which). CDR3s leave out the opening cysteine and the closing phenylalanine or tryptophan. Each record gives: CDR3 protein, J gene, V gene.

CDR3: ASTTGQDRGETQY
J: TRBJ2-5
V: TRBV7-6

CDR3: SASLGSTDTQY
J: TRBJ2-3
V: TRBV20-1

CDR3: ASSPRSVREKLF
J: TRBJ1-4
V: TRBV28

CDR3: ASSQVGYGYT
J: TRBJ1-2
V: TRBV4-1

CDR3: ASRIQAHEKLF
J: TRBJ1-4
V: TRBV28

CDR3: ASRRANYGYT
J: TRBJ1-2
V: TRBV6-5

CDR3: ASSQDRYEAF
J: TRBJ1-1
V: TRBV3-1

CDR3: SARRNAYEQY
J: TRBJ2-7
V: TRBV20-1

CDR3: ASTKGQGAEEAF
J: TRBJ1-1
V: TRBV12-3/TRBV12-4

CDR3: ASSLTDLQGYNEQF
J: TRBJ2-1
V: TRBV7-2

CDR3: ASSSPGLSGANVLT
J: TRBJ2-6
V: TRBV7-6

CDR3: ASSSMGLTEDTGELF
J: TRBJ2-2
V: TRBV11-2

CDR3: ATSREPGKAEAF
J: TRBJ1-1
V: TRBV15

CDR3: ASSRDFSYNEQF
J: TRBJ2-1
V: TRBV5-5

CDR3: ASSEGLAGNEQF
J: TRBJ2-1
V: TRBV2

CDR3: ASSLVSGEQF
J: TRBJ2-1
V: TRBV5-1

CDR3: ATSPRDRGHDQPQH
J: TRBJ1-5
V: TRBV24-1

CDR3: ASSLSGSPQPQH
J: TRBJ1-5
V: TRBV27

CDR3: ASKQSLEAF
J: TRBJ1-1
V: TRBV10-2

CDR3: ASSLTVAGFGYT
J: TRBJ1-2
V: TRBV28

CDR3: ASSLAGLHSPLH
J: TRBJ1-6
V: TRBV7-2

CDR3: ASRPHQGAPLH
J: TRBJ1-6
V: TRBV28

CDR3: ASSLQGQGEAF
J: TRBJ1-1
V: TRBV7-9

CDR3: ASSFQGGRETQY
J: TRBJ2-5
V: TRBV5-1

CDR3: ASSLSRQGKGQPQH
J: TRBJ1-5
V: TRBV28

CDR3: ASSLAPGMNTEAF
J: TRBJ1-1
V: TRBV5-1

CDR3: ASSLGVGQGAYEQY
J: TRBJ2-7
V: TRBV7-2

CDR3: AWSPITGVGEAF
J: TRBJ1-1
V: TRBV30

CDR3: ASSPPVGAGATDTQY
J: TRBJ2-3
V: TRBV2

CDR3: ASTTRGSGTYDEQF
J: TRBJ2-1
V: TRBV5-1

CDR3: ASSFARPYEQY
J: TRBJ2-7
V: TRBV28

CDR3: ASSSRVWANEKLF
J: TRBJ1-4
V: TRBV28

CDR3: ARGRIPSPLH
J: TRBJ1-6
V: TRBV30

CDR3: ASRAGTGLTEAF
J: TRBJ1-1
V: TRBV2

CDR3: AIKGGRASTDTQY
J: TRBJ2-3
V: TRBV10-3

CDR3: ASSLEIAGGIHEQY
J: TRBJ2-7
V: TRBV11-1

CDR3: ATSDLQSGQSSYNEQF
J: TRBJ2-1
V: TRBV24-1

CDR3: ASSVAGGQGFYNEQF
J: TRBJ2-1
V: TRBV9

CDR3: ASSLGHRERYNEQF
J: TRBJ2-1
V: TRBV7-8

CDR3: ASSYSTEGLAGAGEQF
J: TRBJ2-1
V: TRBV6-2/TRBV6-3

CDR3: ASSLLYEQY
J: TRBJ2-7
V: TRBV7-2

CDR3: ASRRGLAEAYEQY
J: TRBJ2-7
V: TRBV6-5

CDR3: ASSREGLDTGELF
J: TRBJ2-2
V: TRBV6-4

CDR3: SARVGTVNEKLF
J: TRBJ1-4
V: TRBV20-1

CDR3: ASRWTPIYEQY
J: TRBJ2-7
V: TRBV6-1

CDR3: ASSPGGGPTDTQY
J: TRBJ2-3
V: TRBV7-9

CDR3: ASSSGISSTDTQY
J: TRBJ2-3
V: TRBV7-9

CDR3: ASLRSGGTSYEQY
J: TRBJ2-7
V: TRBV28

CDR3: ASSGGTGLYEQY
J: TRBJ2-7
V: TRBV3-1

CDR3: ASSSSTGNTEAF
J: TRBJ1-1
V: TRBV12-3/TRBV12-4

CDR3: ASSERGLYNEQF
J: TRBJ2-1
V: TRBV16

CDR3: ASSVGNRAPYEQY
J: TRBJ2-7
V: TRBV9

CDR3: SARDVQANSPLH
J: TRBJ1-6
V: TRBV20-1

CDR3: ASSLTGGLVSSPLH
J: TRBJ1-6
V: TRBV7-2